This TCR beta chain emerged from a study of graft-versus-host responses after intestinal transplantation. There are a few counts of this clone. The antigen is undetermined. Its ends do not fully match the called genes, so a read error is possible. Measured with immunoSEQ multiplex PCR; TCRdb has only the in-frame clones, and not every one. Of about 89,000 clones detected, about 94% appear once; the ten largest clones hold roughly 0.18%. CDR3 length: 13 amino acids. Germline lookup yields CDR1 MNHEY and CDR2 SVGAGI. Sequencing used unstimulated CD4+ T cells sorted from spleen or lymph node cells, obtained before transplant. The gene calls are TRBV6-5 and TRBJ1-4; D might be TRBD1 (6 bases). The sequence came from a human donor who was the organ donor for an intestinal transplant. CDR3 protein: CAVGDGGNEKLFF. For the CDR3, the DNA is TGCGCTGTGGGAGACGGGGGCAATGAAAAACTGTTTTTT.